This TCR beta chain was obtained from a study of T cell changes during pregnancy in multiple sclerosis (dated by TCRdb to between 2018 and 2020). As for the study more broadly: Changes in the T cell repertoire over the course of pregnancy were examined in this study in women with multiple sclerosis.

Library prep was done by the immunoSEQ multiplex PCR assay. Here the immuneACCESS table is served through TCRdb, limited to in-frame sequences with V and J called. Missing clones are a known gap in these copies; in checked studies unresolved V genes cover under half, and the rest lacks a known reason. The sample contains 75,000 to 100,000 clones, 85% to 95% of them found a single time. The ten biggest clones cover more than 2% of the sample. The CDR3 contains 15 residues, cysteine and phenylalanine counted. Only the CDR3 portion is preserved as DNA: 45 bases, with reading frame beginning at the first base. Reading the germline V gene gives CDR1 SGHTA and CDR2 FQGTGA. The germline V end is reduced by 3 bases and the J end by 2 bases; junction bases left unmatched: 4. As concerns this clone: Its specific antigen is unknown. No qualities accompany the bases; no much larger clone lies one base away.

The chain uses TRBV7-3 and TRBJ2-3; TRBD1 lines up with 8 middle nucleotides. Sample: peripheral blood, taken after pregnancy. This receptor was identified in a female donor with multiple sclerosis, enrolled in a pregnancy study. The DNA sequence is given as TGTGCCAGCAGCTTCGGGACAGGAATCACAGATACGCAGTATTTT. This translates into CASSFGTGITDTQYF.